This T cell receptor beta chain originates from a study of cytomegalovirus exposure and HLA in healthy donors. Study observations and caveats: For cytomegalovirus status, the classifier reportedly gave diagnoses with high specificity and sensitivity. Researchers catalogued approximately 160 TCR beta chains as cytomegalovirus-associated.

The CDR3 sequence is 16 residues long. Trimming stripped 3 bases from V and 3 bases from J, with 15 bases between. Germline CDR1 SGHTA, CDR2 FQGNSA. Of note for this clone: Its specificity is unknown.

The study ran its PCR with 60 Vbeta and 13 Jbeta primers. Assay used: immunoSEQ multiplex PCR; TCRdb lists only in-frame clones, some missing. The data hold roughly 130,000 clones, with roughly 74% observed a single time. Sequenced sample: PBMCs. The V and J genes are TRBV7-2 and TRBJ1-5; tentatively, D is TRBD1 (5 bases). This receptor was obtained from a middle-aged man in good health and CMV-seropositive. CDR3 residues: CASSFGGSGNNQPQHF. In DNA form, the CDR3 reads TGTGCCAGCAGCTTTGGGGGGTCCGGGAACAATCAGCCCCAGCATTTT.